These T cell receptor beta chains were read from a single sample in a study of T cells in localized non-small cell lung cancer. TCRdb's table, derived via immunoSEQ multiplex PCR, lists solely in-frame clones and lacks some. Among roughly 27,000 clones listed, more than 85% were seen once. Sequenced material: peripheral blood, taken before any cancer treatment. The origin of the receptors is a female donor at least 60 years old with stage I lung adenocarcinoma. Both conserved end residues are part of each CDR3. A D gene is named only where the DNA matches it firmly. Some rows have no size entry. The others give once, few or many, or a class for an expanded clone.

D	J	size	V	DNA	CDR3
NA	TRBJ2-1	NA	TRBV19	TGTGCCAGTAGTATAACAGGAGCAGGAAATGAGCAGTTCTTC	CASSITGAGNEQFF
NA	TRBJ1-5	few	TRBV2	TGTGCCAGCACCAGGACAGTTAGTCAGCCCCAGCATTTT	CASTRTVSQPQHF
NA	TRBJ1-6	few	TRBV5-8	TGTGCCAGCAGCTTGAACAGAGATTCACCCCTCCACTTT	CASSLNRDSPLHF
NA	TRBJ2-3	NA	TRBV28	TGTGCCAGCAGCCTGTGGGGGAGAGAAACAGATACGCAGTATTTT	CASSLWGRETDTQYF
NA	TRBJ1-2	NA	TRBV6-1	TGTGCCAGCAGCACGGCCTATGGCTACACCTTC	CASSTAYGYTF
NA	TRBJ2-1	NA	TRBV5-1	TGCGCCAGCAGCTTGGTGGAGGGTGAGCAGTTCTTC	CASSLVEGEQFF
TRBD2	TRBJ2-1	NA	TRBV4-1	TGCGCCAGCAGCCCCCAGGCGGAGGCGGGAGGTTGGGATGAGCAGTTCTTC	CASSPQAEAGGWDEQFF
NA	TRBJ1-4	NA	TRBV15	TGTGCCACCAGCCCCACGCGGCGAACTAATGAAAAACTGTTTTTT	CATSPTRRTNEKLFF
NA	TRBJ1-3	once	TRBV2	TGTGCCAGCACCCTCAGCACGATGAGCTCTGGAAACACCATATATTTT	CASTLSTMSSGNTIYF
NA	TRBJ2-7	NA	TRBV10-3	TGTGCTACTCGAGCGGGACAGCCATACGAGCAGTACTTC	CATRAGQPYEQYF
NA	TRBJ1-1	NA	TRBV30	TGTGCCTGGATTGTGTACACTGAAGCTTTCTTT	CAWIVYTEAFF
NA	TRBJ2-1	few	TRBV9	TGTGCCAGCAGCTTACTAAGCGGTAATTACAATGAGCAGTTCTTC	CASSLLSGNYNEQFF
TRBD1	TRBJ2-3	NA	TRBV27	TGTGCCAGCAGTTCCCCCCCCGACAGGGTAATATTGACAGATACGCAGTATTTT	CASSSPPDRVILTDTQYF
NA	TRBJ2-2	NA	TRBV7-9	TGTGCCAGCAGCTTAGTCCATACCGGGGAGCTGTTTTTT	CASSLVHTGELFF
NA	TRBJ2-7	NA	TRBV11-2	TGTGCCAGCAGCTTAGCCCGTAATGCTATTTCCTACGAGCAGTACTTC	CASSLARNAISYEQYF
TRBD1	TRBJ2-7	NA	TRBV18	TGTGCCAGCTCACCAGGACAGGGCCACGAGCAGTACTTC	CASSPGQGHEQYF
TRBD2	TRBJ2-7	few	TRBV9	TGTGCCAGCAGCGCGAGCCCTAGCGGGAGCTCCTACGAGCAGTACTTC	CASSASPSGSSYEQYF
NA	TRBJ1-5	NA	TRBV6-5	TGTGCCAGCAACTGGGGGTCAACACAAAATCAGCCCCAGCATTTT	CASNWGSTQNQPQHF
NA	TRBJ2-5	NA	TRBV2	TGTGCCAGCAGTGGAAGAGCTAGGATAGAGACCCAGTACTTC	CASSGRARIETQYF
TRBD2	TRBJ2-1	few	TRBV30	TGTGCCTGGAGAAGACTAGCGGGAGGTAGCTCCTACAATGAGCAGTTCTTC	CAWRRLAGGSSYNEQFF
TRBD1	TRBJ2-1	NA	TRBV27	TGTGCCAGCAGGCGACAGGGGGTCGATGAGCAGTTCTTC	CASRRQGVDEQFF
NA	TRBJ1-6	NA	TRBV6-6	TGTGCCAGCAGTTTTGATACCTTCATACTCCACTTT	CASSFDTFILHF
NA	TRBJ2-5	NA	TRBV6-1	TGTGCCACTCAGGGGTACCAAGAGACCCAGTACTTC	CATQGYQETQYF
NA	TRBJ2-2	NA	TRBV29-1	TGCAGCGTTGAAAAGAACTCTCACACCGGGGAGCTGTTTTTT	CSVEKNSHTGELFF
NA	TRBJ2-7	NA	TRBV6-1	TGTGCCAGCAGTGAACAGGGGAGCTCCTACGAGCAGTACTTC	CASSEQGSSYEQYF
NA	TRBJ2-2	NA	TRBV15	TGTGCCACCAGCAGGGATAGCGGGGAGCTGTTTTTT	CATSRDSGELFF
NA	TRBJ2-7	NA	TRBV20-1	TGCAGTGCTGGACTATACGAGCAGTACTTC	CSAGLYEQYF